A single sample gave rise to the 13 T cell receptor beta chains below, sequenced in a study of T cells after yellow fever vaccination. One entry per CDR3 protein, called by TCRdb with MiXCR from the 5' RACE reads. The data contain about 630,000 distinct CDR3 sequences, roughly an eighth of them seen just once; the ten biggest clones take up just under 15%. The source was PBMCs, collected on the day of the yellow fever booster vaccination. All receptors come from a young man who received the YFV17D yellow fever vaccine.

V gene TRBV24-1 combines with J gene TRBJ2-2, with D possibly being TRBD2 (5 bases). CDR1 is KGHDR and CDR2 is SFDVKD in the germline V gene. Trimming took 5 bases from V and 5 from J, leaving 5 bases between them. The CDR3 runs 12 residues. Written as DNA, the CDR3 is TGTGCCACCAGTGCGGGGACCGGGGAGCTGTTTTTT. Encoded protein: CATSAGTGELFF.

The table lists this clonotype with many counts. The rearrangement uses TRBV5-1 and TRBJ1-1; D gene uncertain. The CDR3 covers 15 residues. From germline, CDR1 is SGHRS and CDR2 YFSETQ. Deletions cut 1 base from V and 0 bases from J, with 10 bases between. The DNA for the CDR3 is TGCGCCAGCAGCTTGTCGACCCCTATGAACACTGAAGCTTTCTTT. Translating it yields CASSLSTPMNTEAFF.

CDR3 in DNA: TGTGCCAGCAGGAGCGGTTCTAGCACAGATACGCAGTATTTT. As protein: CASRSGSSTDTQYF. The chain links TRBV6-1 to TRBJ2-3, with D maybe TRBD2 (5 bases). Looked up from germline, CDR1 is MNHNS and CDR2 is SASEGT. The CDR3 has 14 amino acids. The ends were cut back, 6 bases at V and 0 bases at J, with 10 bases in the middle.

V and J are TRBV5-1 and TRBJ2-7, with D maybe TRBD1 (6 bases). V dropped 7 bases and J dropped 3 bases, with 17 bases sitting between them. Germline CDR1 reads SGHRS; CDR2 reads YFSETQ. This CDR3 contains 14 residues. CDR3 coding DNA: TGCGCCAGCTCAGGGGAAGAAGTCGACTACGAGCAGTACTTC. Protein sequence: CASSGEEVDYEQYF.

This clonotype was observed at least ten times. The chain joins TRBV5-1 to TRBJ1-2; D is undetermined. Deletions cut 0 bases from V and 2 bases from J, with 8 bases between. Germline V gene sequence: CDR1 SGHRS, CDR2 YFSETQ. The CDR3 is made up of 14 amino acids. CDR3 sequence: CASSLALGNYGYTF. CDR3 nucleotides: TGCGCCAGCAGCTTGGCCTTGGGGAACTATGGCTACACCTTC.

In this sample, this clonotype turned up many times. V gene TRBV12-3 or TRBV12-4 combines with J gene TRBJ2-5; 9 positions match TRBD2. The V segment lost 6 bases and the J segment 5 bases; nucleotides outside the gene matches: 7. The CDR3 is made up of 14 amino acids. The CDR3 DNA reads TGTGCCAGCAGCAGTAGCGGGAGCGGGGAGACCCAGTACTTC. This gives the protein CASSSSGSGETQYF.

V is TRBV28 and J is TRBJ2-2; 13 bases are shared with TRBD2. Germline lookup yields CDR1 MDHEN and CDR2 SYDVKM. V trimming: 4 bases; J trimming: 7 bases; junction bases outside the gene matches: 9. The CDR3 runs to 17 residues. For the CDR3, the DNA is TGTGCCAGCAGTTCCCCCGGGACTAGCGGGATTCACGGGGAGCTGTTTTTT. It codes for CASSSPGTSGIHGELFF.

V gene TRBV6-2 or TRBV6-3 combines with J gene TRBJ2-1, with a weak D call TRBD1 (5 bases). Trimming cost V 2 bases and J 4 bases, with 12 bases left between them. The length of the CDR3 is 15 residues. Germline-derived CDR1 and CDR2 are MNHEY and SVGEGT. CDR3 sequence reads: CASSYPPTVYNEQFF. The DNA for the CDR3 is TGTGCCAGCAGTTACCCGCCGACAGTATACAATGAGCAGTTCTTC.

The chain employs TRBV4-1 and TRBJ2-1, with 9 bases that match TRBD2. This CDR3 is built from 18 residues. Trimming cost V 0 bases and J 6 bases; bases outside gene matches: 12. The V gene's germline CDR1 is MGHRA and CDR2 YSYEKL. The CDR3 spells CASSQESGAGGLFNEQFF. The CDR3, as DNA: TGCGCCAGCAGCCAAGAATCCGGGGCGGGAGGGCTGTTCAATGAGCAGTTCTTC.

This clonotype showed up many times. The gene calls are TRBV5-6 and TRBJ1-1, with 8 bases fitting TRBD1. The CDR3 loop spans 16 amino acids. The germline V gene has CDR1 SGHDT and CDR2 YYEEEE. Trimming cost V 0 bases and J 0 bases; bases outside gene matches: 4. The CDR3 spells CASSLEQGVVNTEAFF. For the CDR3, the DNA is TGTGCCAGCAGCTTGGAACAGGGGGTGGTGAACACTGAAGCTTTCTTT.

The V gene is TRBV5-1, the J gene TRBJ2-7, with a weak D call TRBD1 (6 bases). CDR3 length: 15 amino acids. The V and J ends lost 4 bases and 5 bases respectively, with 19 bases between them. Germline V gene data show CDR1 as SGHRS and CDR2 as YFSETQ. The CDR3 protein is CASSRFQGQPDEQYF. DNA for the CDR3: TGCGCCAGCAGCCGATTCCAGGGGCAACCCGACGAGCAGTACTTC. The full variable domain, in which reference TRBV5-1 and TRBJ2-7 provide the parts outside the CDR3, is KAGVTQTPRYLIKTRGQQVTLSCSPISGHRSVSWYQQTPGQGLQFLFEYFSETQRNKGNFPGRFSGRQFSNSRSEMNVSTLELGDSALYLCASSRFQGQPDEQYFGPGTRLTVT.

The chain recombines TRBV5-1 with TRBJ2-3; no firm D call. V was cut by 7 bases and J by 2 bases, with 14 bases left in between. This CDR3 contains 14 residues. CDR1 SGHRS and CDR2 YFSETQ come from the germline V gene. The DNA of the CDR3 is TGCGCCAGCGCTGTGGGCAGTTCCACAGATACGCAGTATTTT. Translation gives CASAVGSSTDTQYF.

This clonotype occurred many times. This chain uses TRBV15 with TRBJ2-1, with D perhaps TRBD2 (6 bases). Per germline, CDR1 LNHNV and CDR2 YYDKDF (reference sequence). This CDR3 is built from 13 residues. Trimming left V 3 bases short and J 4 bases short, with 7 bases between. CDR3 sequence (DNA): TGTGCCACCAGCAGGGAGGGGTACAATGAGCAGTTCTTC. It yields the protein CATSREGYNEQFF.